The present TCR beta chain was sequenced within a study of T cell changes during pregnancy in multiple sclerosis. Only in-frame clones appear in the TCRdb table, and some are missing; sequencing was by immunoSEQ multiplex PCR. The table records approximately 100,000 clones, around 94% of them present only once. CDR1 and CDR2 (germline): SGHVS, FQNEAQ. V lost 1 base to trimming and J lost 14 bases; unmatched junction nucleotides: 5. CDR3 size: 12 residues. The receptor's source is a female donor with multiple sclerosis, enrolled in a pregnancy study. Here the sequenced sample was peripheral blood, taken in the second trimester of pregnancy. The V gene is TRBV7-8, the J gene TRBJ2-1, with TRBD2 matching over 7 bases. CDR3 sequence reads: CASSLGAREKFF. The CDR3 DNA follows: TGTGCCAGCAGCTTAGGGGCGCGGGAGAAGTTCTTC.